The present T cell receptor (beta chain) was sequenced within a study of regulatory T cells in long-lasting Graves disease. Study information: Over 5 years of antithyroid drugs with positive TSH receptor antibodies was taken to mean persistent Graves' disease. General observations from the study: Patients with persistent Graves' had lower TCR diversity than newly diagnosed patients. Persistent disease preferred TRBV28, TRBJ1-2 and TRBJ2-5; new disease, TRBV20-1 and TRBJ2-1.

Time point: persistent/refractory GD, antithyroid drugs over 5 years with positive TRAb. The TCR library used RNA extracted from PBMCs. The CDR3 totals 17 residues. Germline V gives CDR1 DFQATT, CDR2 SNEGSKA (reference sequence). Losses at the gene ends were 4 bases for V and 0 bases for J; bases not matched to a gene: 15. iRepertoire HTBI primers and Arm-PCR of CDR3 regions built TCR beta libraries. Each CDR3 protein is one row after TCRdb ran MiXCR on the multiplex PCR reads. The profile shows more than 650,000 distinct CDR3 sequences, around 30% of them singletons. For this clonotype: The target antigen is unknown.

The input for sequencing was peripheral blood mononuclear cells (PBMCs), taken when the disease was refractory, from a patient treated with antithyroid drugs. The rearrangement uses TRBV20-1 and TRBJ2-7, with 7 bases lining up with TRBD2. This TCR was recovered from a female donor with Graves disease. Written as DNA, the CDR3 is TGCAGTGCTACCCCGGACTTAACGGGAGGCGACTCCTACGAGCAGTACTTC. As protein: CSATPDLTGGDSYEQYF.